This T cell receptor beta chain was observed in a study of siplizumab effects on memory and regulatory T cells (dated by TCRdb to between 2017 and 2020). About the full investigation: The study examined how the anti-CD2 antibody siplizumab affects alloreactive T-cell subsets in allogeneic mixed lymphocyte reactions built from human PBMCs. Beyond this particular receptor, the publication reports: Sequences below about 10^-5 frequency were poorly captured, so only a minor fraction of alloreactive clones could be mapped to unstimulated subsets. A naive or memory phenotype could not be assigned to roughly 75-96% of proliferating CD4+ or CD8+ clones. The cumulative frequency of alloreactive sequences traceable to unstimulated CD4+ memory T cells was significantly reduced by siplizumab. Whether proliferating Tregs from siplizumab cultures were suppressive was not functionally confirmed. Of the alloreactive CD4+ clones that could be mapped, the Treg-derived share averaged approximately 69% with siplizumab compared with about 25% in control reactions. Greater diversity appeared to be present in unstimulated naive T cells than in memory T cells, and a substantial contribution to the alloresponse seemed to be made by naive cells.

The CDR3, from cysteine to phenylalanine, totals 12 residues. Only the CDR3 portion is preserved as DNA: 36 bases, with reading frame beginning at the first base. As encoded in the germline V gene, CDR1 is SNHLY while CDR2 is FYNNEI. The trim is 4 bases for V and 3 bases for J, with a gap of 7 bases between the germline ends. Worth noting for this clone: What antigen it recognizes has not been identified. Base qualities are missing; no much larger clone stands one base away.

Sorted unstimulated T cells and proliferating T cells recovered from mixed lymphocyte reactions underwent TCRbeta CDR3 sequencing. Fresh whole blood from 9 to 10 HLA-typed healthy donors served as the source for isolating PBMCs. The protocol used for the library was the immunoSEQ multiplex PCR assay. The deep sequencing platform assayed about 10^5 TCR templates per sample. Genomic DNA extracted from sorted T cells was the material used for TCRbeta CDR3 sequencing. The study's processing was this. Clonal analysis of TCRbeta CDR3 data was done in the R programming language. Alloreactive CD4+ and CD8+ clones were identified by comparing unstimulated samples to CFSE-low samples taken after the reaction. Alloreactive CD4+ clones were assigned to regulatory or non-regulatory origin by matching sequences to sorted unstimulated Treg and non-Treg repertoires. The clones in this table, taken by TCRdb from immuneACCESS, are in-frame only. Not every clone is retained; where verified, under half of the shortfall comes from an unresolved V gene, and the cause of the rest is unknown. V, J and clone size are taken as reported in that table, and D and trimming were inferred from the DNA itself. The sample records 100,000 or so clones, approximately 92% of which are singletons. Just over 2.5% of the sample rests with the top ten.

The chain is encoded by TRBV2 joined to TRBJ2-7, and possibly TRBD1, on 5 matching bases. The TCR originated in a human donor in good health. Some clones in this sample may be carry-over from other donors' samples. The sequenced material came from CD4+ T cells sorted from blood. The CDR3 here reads CASSGQGYEQYF. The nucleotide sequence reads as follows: TGTGCCAGCAGTGGGCAGGGCTACGAGCAGTACTTC.